A single sample is the source of the 3 T cell receptor beta chains below, sequenced in a study of T-cell memory formation after mild COVID-19. TCRdb itself ran the 5' RACE reads through MiXCR, one entry per CDR3 protein. The data contain a few hundred thousand distinct CDR3 sequences, 27% of them seen just once; the ten biggest clones take up roughly 10%. Material for sequencing was PBMCs or a T cell subset sorted from them (not recorded which). Every receptor here comes from an adult woman who had mild COVID-19 (a few samples of this study predate the infection). Cell type and time point are not known.

This clonotype was recorded a few times. This chain joins TRBV5-1 and TRBJ2-7; tentatively, D is TRBD1 (6 bases). CDR3 length: 15 amino acids. The germline V and J ends were trimmed by 5 bases and 0 bases, with 15 bases remaining between them. Germline V gene sequence: CDR1 SGHRS, CDR2 YFSETQ. The CDR3 protein is CASSPRQVGSYEQYF. The CDR3 DNA reads as TGCGCCAGCAGTCCAAGACAGGTGGGCTCCTACGAGCAGTACTTC.

A few counts support this clonotype. In DNA, the CDR3 is TGTGCCAGCTCACCAGACGTGGCGAACACCGGGGAGCTGTTTTTT. Protein: CASSPDVANTGELFF. The chain is built from TRBV18 and TRBJ2-2, with D unresolved. The CDR3 consists of 15 residues. Trimming cost V 2 bases and J 0 bases, with 7 bases left between them. From germline, CDR1 is KGHSH and CDR2 LQKENI.

The chain employs TRBV4-3 and TRBJ2-7; D remains unclear. Trimming removed 3 bases from V and 2 bases from J, with 8 bases in between. Germline CDR1 LGHNA, CDR2 YSLEER. This CDR3 region has 13 residues. CDR3 residues: CASSQGRTYEQYF. The CDR3 region has the DNA TGCGCCAGCAGCCAGGGCAGAACCTACGAGCAGTACTTC.